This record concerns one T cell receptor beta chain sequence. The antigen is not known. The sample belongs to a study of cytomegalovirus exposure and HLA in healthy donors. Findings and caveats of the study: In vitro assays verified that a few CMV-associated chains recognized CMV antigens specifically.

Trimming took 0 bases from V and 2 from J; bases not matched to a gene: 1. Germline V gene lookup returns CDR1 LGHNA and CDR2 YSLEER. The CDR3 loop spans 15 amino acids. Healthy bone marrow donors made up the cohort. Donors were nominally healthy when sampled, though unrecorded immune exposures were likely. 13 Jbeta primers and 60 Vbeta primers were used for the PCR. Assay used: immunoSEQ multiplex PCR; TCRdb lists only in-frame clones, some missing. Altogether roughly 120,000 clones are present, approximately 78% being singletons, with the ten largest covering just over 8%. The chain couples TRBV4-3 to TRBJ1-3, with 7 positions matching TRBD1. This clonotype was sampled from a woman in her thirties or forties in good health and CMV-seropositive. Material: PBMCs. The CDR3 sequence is CASSQDTGAGNTIYF. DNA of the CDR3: TGCGCCAGCAGCCAAGATACAGGGGCTGGAAACACCATATATTTT.